This T cell receptor (beta chain) was profiled in a study of T-cell reconstitution after alpha-beta-depleted transplantation in children. In this sample, this clonotype turned up a few times. The antigen remains undetermined. Unique molecular identifiers featured in how the TCRbeta library was prepared. TCRdb reprocessed the PCR reads with MiXCR, giving one entry per CDR3 protein. The sample consists of under 400,000 distinct CDR3 sequences, 20% to 30% of them appearing once. The CDR3 sequence is 14 residues long. The germline gives CDR1 MDHEN, CDR2 SYDVKM. The ends lost 3 bases at V and 2 bases at J; junction bases unmatched: 1. Study-level findings and limits: About two months after transplant, alpha-beta T cells reportedly came from several hundred expanded graft clones.

This sample comprised PBMCs, mostly from graft donor cells, obtained 180 days after TCRalphabeta/CD19-depleted stem cell transplant. The rearrangement joins TRBV28 to TRBJ2-7, with 10 bases that match TRBD2. This clonotype was obtained from a male patient between 5 and 17 years old who had a stem cell transplant for acute lymphoblastic leukemia, so the T cells may come from the graft donor. CDR3 sequence: CASSFLAGAYEQYF. CDR3 nucleotides: TGTGCCAGCAGTTTTCTAGCGGGAGCCTACGAGCAGTACTTC.